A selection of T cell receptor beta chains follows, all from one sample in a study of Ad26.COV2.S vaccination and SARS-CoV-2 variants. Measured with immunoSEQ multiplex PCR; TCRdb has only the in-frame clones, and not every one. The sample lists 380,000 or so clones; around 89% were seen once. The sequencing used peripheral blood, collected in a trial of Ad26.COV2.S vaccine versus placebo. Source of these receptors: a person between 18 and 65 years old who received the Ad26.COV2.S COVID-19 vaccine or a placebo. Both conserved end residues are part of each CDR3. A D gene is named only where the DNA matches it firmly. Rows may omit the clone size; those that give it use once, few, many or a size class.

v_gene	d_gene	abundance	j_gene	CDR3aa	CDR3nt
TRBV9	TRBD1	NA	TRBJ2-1	CASSPRQGSYNEQFF	TGTGCCAGCAGCCCCCGACAGGGGTCCTACAATGAGCAGTTCTTC
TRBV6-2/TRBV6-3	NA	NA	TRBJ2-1	CASSLRSNEQFF	TGTGCCAGCAGCCTAAGATCCAATGAGCAGTTCTTC
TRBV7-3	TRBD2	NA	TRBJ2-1	CASSLTSTSGHDEQFF	TGTGCCAGCAGCTTAACCAGTACTAGCGGACATGATGAGCAGTTCTTC
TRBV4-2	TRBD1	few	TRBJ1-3	CASSQATGQRSGNTIYF	TGTGCCAGCAGCCAAGCGACGGGACAGAGGTCTGGAAACACCATATATTTT
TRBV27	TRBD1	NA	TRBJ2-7	CASKLGQGGLYEQYF	TGTGCCAGCAAGTTAGGACAGGGGGGGCTCTACGAGCAGTACTTC
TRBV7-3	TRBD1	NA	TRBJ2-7	CASSLNPGQGPYEQYF	TGTGCCAGCAGCTTAAACCCGGGACAGGGGCCCTACGAGCAGTACTTC
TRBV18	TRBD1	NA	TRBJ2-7	CASSPRDSSYEQYF	TGTGCCAGCTCCCCTCGGGACAGCTCCTACGAGCAGTACTTC
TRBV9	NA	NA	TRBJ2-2	CASSVVQGRAGELFF	TGTGCCAGCAGCGTAGTCCAGGGGAGGGCCGGGGAGCTGTTTTTT
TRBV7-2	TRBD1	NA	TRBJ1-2	CASSPRQGVYGYTF	TGTGCCAGCAGCCCCAGACAGGGTGTCTATGGCTACACCTTC
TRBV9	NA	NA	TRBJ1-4	CASSVSPAYNEKLFF	TGTGCCAGCAGCGTATCGCCTGCGTATAATGAAAAACTGTTTTTT
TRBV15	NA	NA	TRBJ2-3	CATSRDRGTTDTQYF	TGTGCCACCAGCAGAGATCGGGGAACGACAGATACGCAGTATTTT
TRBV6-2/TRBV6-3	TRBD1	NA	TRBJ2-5	CASSSGTGIQETQYF	TGTGCCAGCAGTTCCGGGACAGGGATTCAAGAGACCCAGTACTTC
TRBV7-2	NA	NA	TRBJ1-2	CASSYRTVHGYTF	TGTGCCAGCAGTTACCGGACAGTGCATGGCTACACCTTC
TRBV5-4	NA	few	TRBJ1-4	CASSLKGQGTTNEKLFF	TGTGCCAGCAGCTTGAAGGGGCAGGGGACAACTAATGAAAAACTGTTTTTT